The T cell receptor beta chain described here comes from a study of early stage breast cancer tumors. Here immunoSEQ multiplex PCR was the method, and the copy in TCRdb shows in-frame clones only, minus some. The table has several thousand clones, more than 60% seen once. The V segment lost 5 bases and the J segment 1 base; nucleotides outside the gene matches: 7. The germline V gene has CDR1 SGHTA and CDR2 FQGNSA. The CDR3 contains 15 residues. Sequenced material: normal breast tissue next to the tumor. This chain links TRBV7-2 with TRBJ1-1, with 7 bases identical to TRBD1. This TCR was recovered from a person aged 50-59 years with breast cancer. CDR3 region: CASSTSRQGNTEAFF. CDR3 nucleotides: TGTGCCAGCAGCACCTCGAGACAGGGGAACACTGAAGCTTTCTTT.